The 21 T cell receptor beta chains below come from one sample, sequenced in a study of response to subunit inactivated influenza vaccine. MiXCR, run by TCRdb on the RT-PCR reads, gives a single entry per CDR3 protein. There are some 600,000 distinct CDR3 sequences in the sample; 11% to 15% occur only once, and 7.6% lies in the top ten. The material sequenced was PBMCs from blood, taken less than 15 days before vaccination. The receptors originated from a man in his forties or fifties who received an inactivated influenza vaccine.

Here the CDR3 reads CASSRPGKGIGYTF. The CDR3 coding sequence is TGTGCCAGCAGCAGACCGGGAAAGGGTATCGGCTACACCTTC. This chain uses TRBV9 with TRBJ1-2; D is unresolved. Trimming left V 4 bases short and J 8 bases short, with 18 bases between. Germline V gives CDR1 SGDLS, CDR2 YYNGEE. This CDR3 spans 14 amino acids.

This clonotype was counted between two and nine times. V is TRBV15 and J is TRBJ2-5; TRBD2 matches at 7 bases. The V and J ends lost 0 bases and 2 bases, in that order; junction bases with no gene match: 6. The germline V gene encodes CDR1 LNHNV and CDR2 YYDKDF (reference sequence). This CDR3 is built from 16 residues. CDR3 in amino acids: CATSRDYGGGQETQYF. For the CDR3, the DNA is TGTGCCACCAGCAGAGATTATGGGGGAGGGCAAGAGACCCAGTACTTC. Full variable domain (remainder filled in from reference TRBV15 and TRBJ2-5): DAMVIQNPRYQVTQFGKPVTLSCSQTLNHNVMYWYQQKSSQAPKLLFHYYDKDFNNEADTPDNFQSRRPNTSFCFLDIRSPGLGDTAMYLCATSRDYGGGQETQYFGPGTRLLVL.

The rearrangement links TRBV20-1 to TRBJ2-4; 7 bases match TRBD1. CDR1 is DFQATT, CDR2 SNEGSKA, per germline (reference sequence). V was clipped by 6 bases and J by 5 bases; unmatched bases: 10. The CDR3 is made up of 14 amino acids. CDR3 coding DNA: TGCAGTGCAAGACAGGGATTGGGCCAAAACATTCAGTACTTC. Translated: CSARQGLGQNIQYF.

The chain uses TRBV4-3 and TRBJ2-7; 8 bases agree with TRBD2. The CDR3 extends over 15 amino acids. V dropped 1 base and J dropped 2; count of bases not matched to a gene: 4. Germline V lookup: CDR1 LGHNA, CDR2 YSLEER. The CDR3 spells CASSQGTSLTYEQYF. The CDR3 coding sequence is TGCGCCAGCAGCCAAGGGACTAGCCTAACCTACGAGCAGTACTTC.

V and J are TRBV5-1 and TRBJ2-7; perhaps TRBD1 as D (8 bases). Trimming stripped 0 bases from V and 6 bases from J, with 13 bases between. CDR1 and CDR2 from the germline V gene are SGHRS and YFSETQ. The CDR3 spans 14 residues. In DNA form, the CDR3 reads TGCGCCAGCAGCTTGGACAGGGGGGGAGGCGAGCAGTACTTC. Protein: CASSLDRGGGEQYF.

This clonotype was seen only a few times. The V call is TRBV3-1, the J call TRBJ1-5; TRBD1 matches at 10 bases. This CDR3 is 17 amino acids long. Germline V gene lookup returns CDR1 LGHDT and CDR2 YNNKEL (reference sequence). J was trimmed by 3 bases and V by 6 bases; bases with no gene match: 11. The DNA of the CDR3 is TGTGCCAGCAGACCCCGGGACAGGGGAGGACTCAATCAGCCCCAGCATTTT. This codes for CASRPRDRGGLNQPQHF. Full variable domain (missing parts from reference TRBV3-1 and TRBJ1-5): DTAVSQTPKYLVTQMGNDKSIKCEQNLGHDTMYWYKQDSKKFLKIMFSYNNKELIINETVPNRFSPKSPDKAHLNLHINSLELGDSAVYFCASRPRDRGGLNQPQHFGDGTRLSIL.

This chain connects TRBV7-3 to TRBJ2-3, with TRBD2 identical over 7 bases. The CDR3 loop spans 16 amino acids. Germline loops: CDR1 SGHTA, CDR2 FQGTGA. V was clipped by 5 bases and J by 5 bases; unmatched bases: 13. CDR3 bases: TGTGCCAGCAGCCTCCAAGGGAGGGGAGGTGGAGATACGCAGTATTTT. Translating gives CASSLQGRGGGDTQYF.

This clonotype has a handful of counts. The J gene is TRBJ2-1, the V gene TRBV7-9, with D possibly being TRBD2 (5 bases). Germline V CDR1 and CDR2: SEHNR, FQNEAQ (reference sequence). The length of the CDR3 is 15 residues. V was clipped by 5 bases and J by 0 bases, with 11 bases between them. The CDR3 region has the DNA TGTGCCAGCAGCAAAGACTACCGCTCCTACAATGAGCAGTTCTTC. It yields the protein CASSKDYRSYNEQFF.

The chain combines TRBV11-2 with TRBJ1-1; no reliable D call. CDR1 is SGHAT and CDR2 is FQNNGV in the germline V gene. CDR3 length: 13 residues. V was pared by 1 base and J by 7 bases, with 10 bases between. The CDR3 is CASSLGPRVEAFF. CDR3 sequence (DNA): TGTGCCAGCAGCTTAGGGCCAAGAGTTGAAGCTTTCTTT.

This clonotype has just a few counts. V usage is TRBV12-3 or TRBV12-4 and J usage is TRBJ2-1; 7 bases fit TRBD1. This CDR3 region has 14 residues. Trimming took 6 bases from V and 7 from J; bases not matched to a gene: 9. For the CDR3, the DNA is TGTGCCAGCAGCCACTCGACAGGGTTGAATGAGCAGTTCTTC. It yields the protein CASSHSTGLNEQFF.

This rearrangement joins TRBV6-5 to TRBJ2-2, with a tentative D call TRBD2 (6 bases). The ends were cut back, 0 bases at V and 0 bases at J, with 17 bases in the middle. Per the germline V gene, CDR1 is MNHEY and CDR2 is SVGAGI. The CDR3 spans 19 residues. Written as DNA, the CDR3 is TGTGCCAGCAGTTACTCGACGGGTGGGGGGAGAACGAACACCGGGGAGCTGTTTTTT. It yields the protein CASSYSTGGGRTNTGELFF.

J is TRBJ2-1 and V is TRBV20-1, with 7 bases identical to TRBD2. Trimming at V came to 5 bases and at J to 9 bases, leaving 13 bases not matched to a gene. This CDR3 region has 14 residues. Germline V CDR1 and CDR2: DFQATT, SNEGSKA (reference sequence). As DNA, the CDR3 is TGCAGTGCTGGGGCGCGGGAGAGTGTTGTTGAGCAGTTCTTC. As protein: CSAGARESVVEQFF.

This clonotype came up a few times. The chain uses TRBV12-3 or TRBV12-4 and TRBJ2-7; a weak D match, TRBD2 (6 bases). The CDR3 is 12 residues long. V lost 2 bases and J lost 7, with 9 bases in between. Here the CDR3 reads CASSLSSGEQYF. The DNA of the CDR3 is TGTGCCAGCAGTTTAAGTAGCGGTGAGCAGTACTTC.

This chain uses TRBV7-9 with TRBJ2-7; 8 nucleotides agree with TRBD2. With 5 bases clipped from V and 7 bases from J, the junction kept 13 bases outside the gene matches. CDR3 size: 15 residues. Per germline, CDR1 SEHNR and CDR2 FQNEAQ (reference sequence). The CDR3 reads CASSPFSGGPGEQYF. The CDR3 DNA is TGTGCCAGCAGCCCCTTCTCGGGAGGGCCTGGAGAGCAGTACTTC.

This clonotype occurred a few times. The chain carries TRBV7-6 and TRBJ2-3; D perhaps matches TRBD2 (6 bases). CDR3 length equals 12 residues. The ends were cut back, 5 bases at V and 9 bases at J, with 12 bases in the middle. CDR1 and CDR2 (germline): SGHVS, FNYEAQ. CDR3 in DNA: TGTGCCAGCAGCCTGGAGGGTAGAACGCAGTATTTT. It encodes CASSLEGRTQYF.

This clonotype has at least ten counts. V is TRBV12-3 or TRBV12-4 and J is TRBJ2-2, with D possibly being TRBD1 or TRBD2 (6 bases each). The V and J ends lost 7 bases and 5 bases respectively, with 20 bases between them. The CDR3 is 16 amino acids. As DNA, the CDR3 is TGTGCCAGCACCCTACGTGTGGGGGCGGGAACCGGGGAGCTGTTTTTT. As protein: CASTLRVGAGTGELFF.

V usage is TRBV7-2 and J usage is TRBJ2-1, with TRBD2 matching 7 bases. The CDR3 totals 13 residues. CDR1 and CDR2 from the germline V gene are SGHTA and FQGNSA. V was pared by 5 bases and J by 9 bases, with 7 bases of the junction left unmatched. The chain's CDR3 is CASSTAWEGEQFF. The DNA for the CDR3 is TGTGCCAGCAGCACTGCCTGGGAGGGTGAGCAGTTCTTC. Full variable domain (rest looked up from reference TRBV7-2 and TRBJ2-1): GAGVSQSPSNKVTEKGKDVELRCDPISGHTALYWYRQSLGQGLEFLIYFQGNSAPDKSGLPSDRFSAERTGGSVSTLTIQRTQQEDSAVYLCASSTAWEGEQFFGPGTRLTVL.

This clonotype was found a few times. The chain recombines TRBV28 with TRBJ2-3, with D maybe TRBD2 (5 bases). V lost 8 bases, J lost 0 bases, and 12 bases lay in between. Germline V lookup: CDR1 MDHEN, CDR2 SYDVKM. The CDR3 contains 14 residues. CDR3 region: CASSQRTSTDTQYF. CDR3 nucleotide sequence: TGTGCCAGCTCCCAGCGGACGAGCACAGATACGCAGTATTTT.

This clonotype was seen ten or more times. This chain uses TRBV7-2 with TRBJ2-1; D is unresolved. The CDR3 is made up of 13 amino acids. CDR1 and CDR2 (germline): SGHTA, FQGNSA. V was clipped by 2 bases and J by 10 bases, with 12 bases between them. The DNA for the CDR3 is TGTGCCAGCAGCTTACCTGGGCTAAGAGAGCAGTTCTTC. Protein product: CASSLPGLREQFF. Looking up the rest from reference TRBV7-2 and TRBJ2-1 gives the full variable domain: GAGVSQSPSNKVTEKGKDVELRCDPISGHTALYWYRQSLGQGLEFLIYFQGNSAPDKSGLPSDRFSAERTGGSVSTLTIQRTQQEDSAVYLCASSLPGLREQFFGPGTRLTVL.

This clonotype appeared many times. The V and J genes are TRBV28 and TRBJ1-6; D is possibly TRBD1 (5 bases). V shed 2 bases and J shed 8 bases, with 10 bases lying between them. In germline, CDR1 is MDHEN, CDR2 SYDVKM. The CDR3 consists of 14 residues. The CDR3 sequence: CASSLRGIDSPLHF. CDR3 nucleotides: TGTGCCAGCAGTTTACGGGGGATCGATTCACCCCTCCACTTT.

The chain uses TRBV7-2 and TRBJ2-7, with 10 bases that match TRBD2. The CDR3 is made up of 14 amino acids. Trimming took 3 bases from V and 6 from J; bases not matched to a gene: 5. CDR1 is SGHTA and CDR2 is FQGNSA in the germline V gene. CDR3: CASSFGSSGSEQYF. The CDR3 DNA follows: TGTGCCAGCAGCTTTGGGTCTAGCGGGAGCGAGCAGTACTTC.